The entry below describes one T cell receptor (beta chain). Its antigen is as yet unknown. This PCR relied on a set of 60 Vbeta primers and 13 Jbeta primers. TCRdb keeps only in-frame clones here, not all; method: immunoSEQ multiplex PCR. Of about 230,000 clones listed, roughly 85% are singletons. V lost 0 bases and J 3 bases, leaving 12 bases between the germline ends. CDR1 is SGHRS and CDR2 is YFSETQ in the germline V gene. The CDR3 sequence is 15 residues long. This entry belongs to a study of cytomegalovirus exposure and HLA in healthy donors. The study, taken as a whole, reports: Sequencing probably produced one cluster of sequence variants that were highly shared. Other equally common chains were less clonally expanded than HLA-associated TCR beta chains, a later analysis showed. Reports indicated that the classifier achieved high specificity and sensitivity in diagnosing cytomegalovirus status.

The specimen sequenced was PBMCs. The TCR sequence derives from a girl aged 2 to 10 in good health and CMV-seronegative. V usage is TRBV5-1 and J usage is TRBJ2-5; D perhaps matches TRBD1 (6 bases). CDR3 bases: TGCGCCAGCAGCTTGGAAGGGACACCAAAAGAGACCCAGTACTTC. Translated, it gives CASSLEGTPKETQYF.